The entry that follows covers one TCR beta chain sequence. No cognate antigen has been identified for it. One base away there is no much larger clone; base qualities are not given. The receptor library was made with the immunoSEQ multiplex PCR assay. As for the authors' bioinformatics: A statistical classification framework was built for diagnosing cytomegalovirus status from the catalog of TCR beta chain sequences. The table was pulled from immuneACCESS by TCRdb, which kept in-frame rearrangements only. Such tables lose some clones; where checked, under half of the loss comes from unresolved V genes, and the rest has no known cause. V and J calls and clone size are copied from that table; D and trimming were computed from the DNA. The sample data list some 140,000 clones, and approximately 84% of these were observed just once. Jointly, the top ten make up around 1.4% of the sample. These data are taken from a study of cytomegalovirus exposure and HLA in healthy donors (dated 2017 in TCRdb). About the study as a whole: According to a later analysis, the roughly 130 validation repertoires were produced on the same platform as the 700 or so repertoires of the first cohort. The aim of the study was to test whether cataloging public T cell receptors could identify signatures of past pathogen exposure. In addition to the first cohort of around 670 subjects, a separate validation cohort of 120 different subjects was used. To predict cytomegalovirus infection status, the study brought together high-throughput TCR immunosequencing, statistical association of individual TCRs with disease status, and machine learning. Broad study findings and their caveats: The classifier was reported to diagnose cytomegalovirus status with high specificity and sensitivity in both the original and validation cohorts. Of the cluster scores, 94% were above 0 in a later analysis, which found that TCRs clustered in the first cohort also tended to co-occur in the roughly 130 validation repertoires. In the study, approximately 160 TCR beta chains were listed as associated with cytomegalovirus. While some public TCRs were present in many individuals, most TCR sequences turned up only very rarely across donors. According to the authors, the approach could potentially be generalized to other disease states and immunological phenotypes. A later analysis had no HLA typing for the validation cohort, so co-occurrence there was scored across all 110 or so repertoires. Three of the identified cytomegalovirus-associated TCR beta chains were confirmed in vitro to be specific for cytomegalovirus antigens.

Germline trimming: 7 bases from V, 8 bases from J; junction bases outside gene matches: 11. The germline V gene yields MDHEN for CDR1 and SYDVKM for CDR2. From the cysteine through the phenylalanine, the CDR3 covers 15 amino acids. The entry retains the CDR3 DNA only, 45 bases that are in frame from base 1. Donors formed part of the validation cohort, which comprised fewer than 150 subjects and was distinct from the first cohort of 666 subjects. This receptor was taken from a woman aged 25 to 39 in good health and CMV-seronegative. The specimen was PBMCs. Recombination connected TRBV28 to TRBJ1-2; 12 nucleotides in the junction match TRBD1. The DNA sequence is TGTGCCAGCACCTCGCCGGGGACAGGGGGCAAAGGCTACACCTTC. It translates as CASTSPGTGGKGYTF.